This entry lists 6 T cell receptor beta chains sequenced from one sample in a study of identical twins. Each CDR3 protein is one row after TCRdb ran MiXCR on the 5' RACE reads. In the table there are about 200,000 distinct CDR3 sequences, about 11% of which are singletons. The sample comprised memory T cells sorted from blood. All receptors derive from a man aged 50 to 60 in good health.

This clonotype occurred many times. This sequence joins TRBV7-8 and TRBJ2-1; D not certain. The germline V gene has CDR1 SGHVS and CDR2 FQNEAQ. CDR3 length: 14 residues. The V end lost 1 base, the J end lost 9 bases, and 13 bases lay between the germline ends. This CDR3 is CASSLDHTDREQFF. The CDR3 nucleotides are TGTGCCAGCAGCTTAGACCACACGGACCGTGAGCAGTTCTTC. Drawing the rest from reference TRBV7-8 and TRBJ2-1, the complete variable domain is GAGVSQSPRYKVAKRGQDVALRCDPISGHVSLFWYQQALGQGPEFLTYFQNEAQLDKSGLPSDRFFAERPEGSVSTLKIQRTQQEDSAVYLCASSLDHTDREQFFGPGTRLTVL.

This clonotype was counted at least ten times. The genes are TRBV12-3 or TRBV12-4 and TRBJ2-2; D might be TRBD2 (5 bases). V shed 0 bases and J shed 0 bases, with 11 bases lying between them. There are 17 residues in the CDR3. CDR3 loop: CASSLAPSGSNTGELFF. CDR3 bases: TGTGCCAGCAGTTTAGCGCCAAGCGGATCGAACACCGGGGAGCTGTTTTTT.

The DNA for the CDR3 is TGTGCCAGCAGTTTACTCGGACAGGGCTATTCACCCCTCCACTTT. This encodes CASSLLGQGYSPLHF. The chain links TRBV27 to TRBJ1-6; 8 nucleotides align to TRBD1. From germline, CDR1 is MNHEY and CDR2 SMNVEV (reference sequence). Losses at the gene ends were 2 bases for V and 8 bases for J; bases not matched to a gene: 5. This CDR3 region has 15 residues.

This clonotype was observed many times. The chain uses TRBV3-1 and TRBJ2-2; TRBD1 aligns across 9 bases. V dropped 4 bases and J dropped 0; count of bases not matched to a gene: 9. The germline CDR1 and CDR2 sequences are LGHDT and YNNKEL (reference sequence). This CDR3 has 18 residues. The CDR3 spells CASSPQPGQGTNTGELFF. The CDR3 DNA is TGTGCCAGCAGCCCACAACCGGGACAGGGAACGAACACCGGGGAGCTGTTTTTT.

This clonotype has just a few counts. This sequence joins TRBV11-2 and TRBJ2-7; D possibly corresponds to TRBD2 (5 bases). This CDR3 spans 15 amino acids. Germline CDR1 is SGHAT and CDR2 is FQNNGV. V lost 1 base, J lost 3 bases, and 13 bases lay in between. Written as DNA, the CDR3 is TGTGCCAGCAGCTTAGGTTTGGGAGCCTTCTACGAGCAGTACTTC. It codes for CASSLGLGAFYEQYF.

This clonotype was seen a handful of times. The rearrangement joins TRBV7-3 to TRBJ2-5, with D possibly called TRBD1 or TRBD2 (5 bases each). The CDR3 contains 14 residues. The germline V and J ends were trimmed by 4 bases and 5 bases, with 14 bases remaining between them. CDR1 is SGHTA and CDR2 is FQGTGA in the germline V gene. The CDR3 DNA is TGTGCCAGCAGCTCGGGACGGGACGAGGAGACCCAGTACTTC. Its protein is CASSSGRDEETQYF.